A single sample gave rise to the 19 T cell receptor beta chains below, sequenced in a study of blood T cell repertoires in COVID-19. Sequenced by immunoSEQ multiplex PCR; TCRdb stores in-frame clones only, minus some. In the table there are 250,000 to 300,000 clones, roughly 86% of which are singletons. Material: peripheral blood. These receptors were taken from a woman in her thirties with COVID-19, enrolled during active disease.

CDR3 nucleotide sequence: TGTGCCAGCAGGGCAGGGGGTACGCAGTATTTT. Translation: CASRAGGTQYF. The chain recombines TRBV2 with TRBJ2-3, with 7 bases that match TRBD1. V was pared by 6 bases and J by 8 bases, with 2 bases of the junction left unmatched. There are 11 residues in the CDR3. Per the germline V gene, CDR1 is SNHLY and CDR2 is FYNNEI.

V usage is TRBV2 and J usage is TRBJ2-1, with 10 bases matching TRBD2. The germline CDR1 and CDR2 sequences are SNHLY and FYNNEI. V lost 9 bases and J lost 8; bases outside the gene matches: 13. The length of the CDR3 is 15 residues. The CDR3 DNA is TGTGCCAGTAAAGCTCTAGCGGGGGTTGGCGATGAGCAGTTCTTC. It encodes CASKALAGVGDEQFF.

The chain combines TRBV6-6 with TRBJ1-2; D is possibly TRBD1 (6 bases). Looked up from germline, CDR1 is MNHNY and CDR2 is SVGAGI (reference sequence). CDR3 length equals 13 residues. V gave up 4 bases and J gave up 2 bases, with 8 bases separating them. DNA for the CDR3: TGTGCCAGCAGTTTAGGGGGAAACTATGGCTACACCTTC. As protein: CASSLGGNYGYTF.

V usage is TRBV5-1 and J usage is TRBJ2-3, with D possibly being TRBD2 (5 bases). This CDR3 has 15 amino acids. The V gene lost 4 bases and the J gene lost 0 bases, with 12 bases spanning the gap. Per germline, CDR1 SGHRS and CDR2 YFSETQ. DNA of the CDR3: TGCGCCAGCAGCGAAAGCGGCCCTAGCACAGATACGCAGTATTTT. The encoded protein is CASSESGPSTDTQYF.

The chain employs TRBV19 and TRBJ1-1; 7 bases are a match to TRBD1. The CDR3 is 11 amino acids. CDR1 is LNHDA and CDR2 is SQIVND in the germline V gene (reference sequence). Trimming cost V 9 bases and J 4 bases; bases outside gene matches: 2. This CDR3 reads CASPGGTEAFF. The CDR3 nucleotides are TGTGCCAGCCCAGGGGGCACTGAAGCTTTCTTT.

The chain carries TRBV12-5 and TRBJ2-3, with 13 bases fitting TRBD2. The V segment lost 2 bases and the J segment 6 bases; nucleotides outside the gene matches: 8. The CDR3 has 17 residues. The germline V gene has CDR1 LGHNT and CDR2 FRNRAP. The CDR3 sequence: CASGLTSGRAVVDTQYF. In DNA, the CDR3 is TGTGCTAGTGGTTTGACTAGCGGGAGGGCCGTTGTGGATACGCAGTATTTT. Filled out from reference TRBV12-5 and TRBJ2-3, the complete variable domain reads DARVTQTPRHKVTEMGQEVTMRCQPILGHNTVFWYRQTMMQGLELLAYFRNRAPLDDSGMPKDRFSAEMPDATLATLKIQPSEPRDSAVYFCASGLTSGRAVVDTQYFGPGTRLTVL.

This chain links TRBV28 with TRBJ2-1, with D possibly being TRBD2 (6 bases). The CDR3 consists of 15 residues. From germline, CDR1 is MDHEN and CDR2 SYDVKM. The V and J ends lost 5 bases and 8 bases respectively, with 19 bases between them. The DNA for the CDR3 is TGTGCCAGCAGTCCGTCTAGAGCTGGCGGGGATGAGCAGTTCTTC. Its translation: CASSPSRAGGDEQFF.

J is TRBJ2-3 and V is TRBV5-1, with 11 positions matching TRBD2. Germline CDR1 SGHRS, CDR2 YFSETQ. V trimming: 3 bases; J trimming: 3 bases; junction bases outside the gene matches: 6. This CDR3 region has 16 residues. Here the CDR3 reads CASSYTLAGGTDTQYF. As DNA, the CDR3 is TGCGCCAGCAGCTACACTCTAGCGGGAGGAACAGATACGCAGTATTTT.

This clone has just one count. The chain joins TRBV4-1 to TRBJ2-1; the D gene is possibly TRBD2 (5 bases). This CDR3 region has 14 residues. V lost 4 bases and J lost 3, with 10 bases in between. CDR1 and CDR2 (germline): MGHRA, YSYEKL. DNA for the CDR3: TGCGCCAGCAGCCCGTCCGGGATCTACAATGAGCAGTTCTTC. As protein: CASSPSGIYNEQFF.

The V and J genes are TRBV30 and TRBJ2-2; maybe TRBD1 (5 bases). The germline V gene has CDR1 GTSNPN and CDR2 SVGIG (reference sequence). The V end was cut by 1 base, the J end by 3 bases, with 18 bases between. The CDR3 runs to 17 residues. The CDR3 coding sequence is TGTGCCTGGAGTGCCAAAACAGGTTTGATTTACACCGGGGAGCTGTTTTTT. Protein sequence: CAWSAKTGLIYTGELFF.

The chain employs TRBV12-3 or TRBV12-4 and TRBJ1-1; the D gene is possibly TRBD1 (6 bases). Trimming stripped 6 bases from V and 6 bases from J, with 14 bases between. CDR3 length: 13 amino acids. The CDR3 region has the DNA TGTGCCAGCAGCTTAACAGGGATACCTGAAGCTTTCTTT. Residues: CASSLTGIPEAFF.

The V gene is TRBV11-2, the J gene TRBJ2-1; weak D call: TRBD1 (6 bases). The CDR3 is 18 residues long. Germline lookup yields CDR1 SGHAT and CDR2 FQNNGV. Trimming stripped 2 bases from V and 7 bases from J, with 24 bases between. The DNA for the CDR3 is TGTGCCAGCAGCTTATCCGTCGCGGTGACGTGGGGGCGGAATGAGCAGTTCTTC. Translating it yields CASSLSVAVTWGRNEQFF. The full variable domain, its missing parts supplied by reference TRBV11-2 and TRBJ2-1, is EAGVAQSPRYKIIEKRQSVAFWCNPISGHATLYWYQQILGQGPKLLIQFQNNGVVDDSQLPKDRFSAERLKGVDSTLKIQPAKLEDSAVYLCASSLSVAVTWGRNEQFFGPGTRLTVL.

The chain couples TRBV12-3 or TRBV12-4 to TRBJ2-7; the match to TRBD1 covers 9 bases. The junction had 5 bases not matched to a gene; V was cut back by 5 bases and J by 9 bases. CDR3 length equals 12 residues. DNA for the CDR3: TGTGCCAGCAGTGGGGACAGGGTCCGGCAGTACTTC. Protein sequence: CASSGDRVRQYF.

The chain combines TRBV7-9 with TRBJ2-7; tentative D call: TRBD1 (6 bases). V lost 2 bases, J lost 0 bases, and 11 bases lay in between. CDR3 size: 15 residues. CDR1 and CDR2 (germline): SEHNR, FQNEAQ (reference sequence). The CDR3 region has the DNA TGTGCCAGCAGCTTACTGGGACATAACTCCTACGAGCAGTACTTC. It encodes CASSLLGHNSYEQYF.

The gene calls are TRBV28 and TRBJ1-5; TRBD1 agrees at 9 bases. J gave up 5 bases and V 5 bases, and 7 bases lay outside the gene matches. The CDR3 has 15 residues. From germline, CDR1 is MDHEN and CDR2 SYDVKM. CDR3 DNA: TGTGCCAGCAGTGTACCGGGACAGGGTGATCAGCCCCAGCATTTT. Translated: CASSVPGQGDQPQHF.

The chain carries TRBV10-3 and TRBJ1-1; unclear D gene. CDR1 is ENHRY, CDR2 SYGVKD, per germline. There are 18 residues in the CDR3. Trimming pared 0 bases from V and 2 bases from J, leaving 19 bases between. CDR3 residues: CAISESSRGLRKNTEAFF. For the CDR3, the DNA is TGTGCCATCAGTGAGTCGAGTCGCGGGCTTCGGAAAAACACTGAAGCTTTCTTT.

The chain recombines TRBV5-6 with TRBJ2-4; the D gene is possibly TRBD1 (5 bases). Germline CDR1 SGHDT, CDR2 YYEEEE. CDR3 length: 15 residues. Trimming left V 0 bases short and J 5 bases short, with 12 bases between. The CDR3 DNA sequence: TGTGCCAGCAGCTTGGTAGGGGTAGGACAAAACATTCAGTACTTC. Translation gives CASSLVGVGQNIQYF.

The chain has TRBV11-2 and TRBJ2-2; D is unclear. This CDR3 spans 14 amino acids. Trimming took 2 bases from V and 4 from J, leaving 8 bases between them. Germline assignment: CDR1 SGHAT and CDR2 FQNNGV. The CDR3 nucleotides read TGTGCCAGCAGCTTATGGCAGATCACCGGGGAGCTGTTTTTT. As protein: CASSLWQITGELFF.

V is TRBV9 and J is TRBJ1-3; D gene ambiguous. This CDR3 region has 14 residues. V was pared by 0 bases and J by 4 bases, with 8 bases between. Germline CDR1 reads SGDLS; CDR2 reads YYNGEE. The CDR3, as DNA: TGTGCCAGCAGCGTAGGCGGGTACGGAAACACCATATATTTT. This translates into CASSVGGYGNTIYF.